Sequencing of this T cell receptor beta chain was carried out in a study of regulatory T cells in long-lasting Graves disease. Noted time point: newly diagnosed GD, antithyroid drugs for less than 3 months. PBMC RNA served as the TCR library source. Sequencing libraries for TCR beta were prepared with iRepertoire HTBI primers and Arm-PCR of CDR3 regions. TCRdb re-called the multiplex PCR reads through MiXCR, storing one row per CDR3 protein. Among approximately 560,000 distinct CDR3 sequences listed, more than 15% were seen once. This CDR3 has 17 amino acids. CDR1 is KGHDR, CDR2 SFDVKD, per germline. With 4 bases clipped from V and 2 bases from J, the junction kept 7 bases outside the gene matches. This sample also belongs to another study, concerning T cells in Graves' hyperthyroidism and ophthalmopathy.

The specimen was peripheral blood mononuclear cells (PBMCs), collected at new diagnosis, from a patient treated with antithyroid drugs. This clonotype was sampled from a man aged 18-30 years with Graves disease. The J gene is TRBJ2-1, the V gene TRBV24-1; 10 bases align to TRBD2. The DNA for the CDR3 is TGTGCCACCAGTGACCCGATAGCGGGAGGCCCCTACAATGAGCAGTTCTTC. Its translation: CATSDPIAGGPYNEQFF.